This T cell receptor (beta chain) appears in the sequencing data of a study of identical twins. Overall study results and limits: Carriage of fewer insertions was seen in abundant cord blood beta clonotypes, whereas memory repertoires showed none. Model-predicted out-of-frame TCR alpha sharing fell below observed values in monozygotic twins.

A universal primer site was created by template switching, with the cDNA bearing unique molecular identifiers. TCRdb reanalysed the 5' RACE reads using MiXCR and keeps one entry per CDR3 protein. The sample has 1.5 million or so distinct CDR3 sequences, about 30% seen once. This clonotype was detected a few times. Its antigen is undetermined. The sequenced sample consisted of cord blood. The sequence was collected from a newborn girl in good health.

CDR3 protein: CSASTGHYNSPLHF. DNA for the CDR3: TGCAGTGCTAGCACGGGACACTATAATTCACCCCTCCACTTT. J is TRBJ1-6 and V is TRBV20-1; D perhaps matches TRBD1 (6 bases). The CDR3 covers 14 residues. The germline V gene has CDR1 DFQATT and CDR2 SNEGSKA (reference sequence). V was trimmed by 3 bases and J by 3 bases, leaving 9 bases between them.